This entry is about one TCR beta chain. It lacks a known antigen. There are no base qualities to consult, and no much larger clone falls within one base. This sample stems from a study of blood T cell repertoires in COVID-19 (dated by TCRdb to 2020 to 2021). For the study in its entirety: The collaborator samples originated in the United States, Italy and Spain and spanned the acute and convalescent phases of COVID-19. The material from the prospective study consisted of cDNA or gDNA derived from T cells, B-cell-depleted T cells, or PBMCs. The dataset comprised deeply sampled blood TCRbeta repertoires from subjects exposed to, actively infected with, or recovered from COVID-19. The repertoires were released in a freely available public database intended as a resource for research on the immune response to SARS-CoV-2. The samples were drawn from the first 160 participants of the ongoing ImmuneRACE study and from 1,254 subjects provided by 6 global collaborators. Nearly every sample came with metadata listing a de-identified subject ID, COVID-19 status, age in years and sex. HLA class I and class II types, where available, came from metadata supplied by the sample provider rather than from assay-based typing.

CDR1 and CDR2, looked up from the germline V gene, are SGDLS and YYNGEE. Reading from cysteine to phenylalanine, the CDR3 counts 16 amino acids. The DNA shown is the 48-base CDR3, in frame from base 1. For this chain, trimming is 0 bases at the V end and 1 base at the J end, and the number of junction bases without a gene match is 4. The collaborating institutions used their own protocols to collect whole blood in K2EDTA tubes. Collaborator samples were shipped for TCRbeta analysis as frozen whole blood, isolated PBMCs, or DNA extracted from either sample type. Broader findings and caveats from the paper: The quantity of clinical and demographic metadata differed by source and by participant and was supplied without curation.

TCRbeta CDR3 regions were amplified from genomic DNA by means of the immunoSEQ Assay, a bias-controlled multiplex PCR. In the source study's methods: Within the assay, amplification of reference gene primers was used to estimate how many nucleated cells each sample contained. To quantify the absolute abundance of each unique TCRbeta CDR3 rearrangement, sequence reads were collapsed and filtered. For each sample, productive Simpson clonality was calculated as the square root of Simpson's diversity index across productive rearrangements. TCRdb took over this immuneACCESS table, retaining in-frame rearrangements with V and J assigned. Such tables are incomplete; in checked studies, under half of the missing clones stem from an unresolved V gene, and the remainder is unexplained. V, J and clone size reflect that table, while D and trimming were determined from the DNA. This sample is represented by roughly 120,000 clones; roughly 83% of them were singletons. Under 3% of the sample goes to the ten largest clones.

The sequence was collected from a man younger than 40 with acute or convalescent COVID-19. The chain is assembled from TRBV9 and TRBJ2-3; TRBD1 agrees with 8 junctional bases. The specimen sequenced was peripheral blood. CDR3 loop: CASSVAVGQGTDTQYF. The DNA sequence is as follows: TGTGCCAGCAGCGTAGCTGTGGGACAGGGCACAGATACGCAGTATTTT.